The T cell receptor (beta chain) described here comes from a study of T cells in Graves' hyperthyroidism and ophthalmopathy. About the study: Before treatment of any kind, peripheral blood was taken at initial diagnosis. Overall study findings and caveats: Classification by a 13 V-J model distinguished ophthalmopathy from stable hyperthyroidism. Most clonotypes expanded in thyroid above 0.001 were likewise present in blood.

Reasons for excluding patients were uncontrolled infection, other autoimmune disease, pregnancy or lactation. Regions amplified from RNA transcripts were the TCR beta CDR3 regions. When the TCR CDR3 underwent first-round RT-PCR, the HTBI primer set was used. Each CDR3 protein gets one entry after TCRdb re-called the multiplex PCR reads with MiXCR. The data contain hundreds of thousands of distinct CDR3 sequences, more than 15% of them singletons. About this clonotype: Its antigen is as yet unknown.

The V gene lost 0 bases and the J gene lost 4 bases, with 6 bases spanning the gap. CDR1 and CDR2 from the germline V gene are ENHRY and SYGVKD. The CDR3 covers 13 residues. This sequence was found in a woman aged 18-30 years with Graves' ophthalmopathy. The chain uses TRBV10-3 and TRBJ2-5; no clear D gene. The specimen was blood. The CDR3, as DNA: TGTGCCATCAGTGAGTCTATCGGAGAGACCCAGTACTTC. The encoded protein is CAISESIGETQYF.